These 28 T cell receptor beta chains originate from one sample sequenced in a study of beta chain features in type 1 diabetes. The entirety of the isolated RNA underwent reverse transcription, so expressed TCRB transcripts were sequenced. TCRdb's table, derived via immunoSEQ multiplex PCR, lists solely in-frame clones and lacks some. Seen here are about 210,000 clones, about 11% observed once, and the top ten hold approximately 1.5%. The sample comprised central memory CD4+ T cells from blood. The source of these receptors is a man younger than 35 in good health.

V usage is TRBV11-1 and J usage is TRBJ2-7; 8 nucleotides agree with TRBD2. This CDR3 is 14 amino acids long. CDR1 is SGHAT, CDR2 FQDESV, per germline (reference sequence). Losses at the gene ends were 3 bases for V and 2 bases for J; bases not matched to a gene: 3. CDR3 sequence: CASSLGSGAYEQYF. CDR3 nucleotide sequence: TGTGCCAGCAGCTTGGGTAGCGGGGCCTACGAGCAGTACTTC.

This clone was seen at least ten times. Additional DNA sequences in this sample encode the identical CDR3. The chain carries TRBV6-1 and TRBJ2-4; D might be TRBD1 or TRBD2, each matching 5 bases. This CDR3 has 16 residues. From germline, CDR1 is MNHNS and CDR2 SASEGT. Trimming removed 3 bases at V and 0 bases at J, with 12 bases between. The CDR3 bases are TGTGCCAGCAGTGAGAGGGACGGTGTAGCCAAAAACATTCAGTACTTC. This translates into CASSERDGVAKNIQYF.

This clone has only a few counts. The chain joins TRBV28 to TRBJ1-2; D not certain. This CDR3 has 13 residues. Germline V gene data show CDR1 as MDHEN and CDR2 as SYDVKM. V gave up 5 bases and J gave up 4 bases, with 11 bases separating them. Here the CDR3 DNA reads TGTGCCAGCAGTGCCCCCGGTGGCTATGGCTACACCTTC. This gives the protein CASSAPGGYGYTF.

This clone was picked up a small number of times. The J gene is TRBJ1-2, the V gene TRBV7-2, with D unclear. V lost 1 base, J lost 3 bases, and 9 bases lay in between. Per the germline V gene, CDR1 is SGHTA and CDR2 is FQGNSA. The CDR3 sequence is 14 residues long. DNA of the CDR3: TGTGCCAGCAGCTTAGAGTTGACGTACTATGGCTACACCTTC. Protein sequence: CASSLELTYYGYTF.

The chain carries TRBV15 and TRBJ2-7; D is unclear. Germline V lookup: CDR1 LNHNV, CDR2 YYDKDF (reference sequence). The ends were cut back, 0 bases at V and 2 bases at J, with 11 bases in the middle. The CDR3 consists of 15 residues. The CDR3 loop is CATSRDLSRPYEQYF. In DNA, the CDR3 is TGTGCCACCAGCAGAGATCTTAGCAGACCCTACGAGCAGTACTTC.

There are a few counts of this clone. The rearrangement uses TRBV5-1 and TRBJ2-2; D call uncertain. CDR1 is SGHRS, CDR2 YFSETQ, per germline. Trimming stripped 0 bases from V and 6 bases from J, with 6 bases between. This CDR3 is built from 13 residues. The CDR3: CASSLAPAGELFF. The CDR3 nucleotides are TGCGCCAGCAGCTTGGCCCCGGCCGGGGAGCTGTTTTTT. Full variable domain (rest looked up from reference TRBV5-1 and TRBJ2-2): KAGVTQTPRYLIKTRGQQVTLSCSPISGHRSVSWYQQTPGQGLQFLFEYFSETQRNKGNFPGRFSGRQFSNSRSEMNVSTLELGDSALYLCASSLAPAGELFFGEGSRLTVL.

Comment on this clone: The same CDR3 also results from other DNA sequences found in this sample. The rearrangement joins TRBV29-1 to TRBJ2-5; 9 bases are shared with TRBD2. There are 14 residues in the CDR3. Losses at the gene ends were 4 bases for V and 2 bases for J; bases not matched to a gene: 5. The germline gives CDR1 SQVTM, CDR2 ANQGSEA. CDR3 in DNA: TGCAGCGTTGCGGATCTAGCGGGGCAAGAGACCCAGTACTTC. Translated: CSVADLAGQETQYF.

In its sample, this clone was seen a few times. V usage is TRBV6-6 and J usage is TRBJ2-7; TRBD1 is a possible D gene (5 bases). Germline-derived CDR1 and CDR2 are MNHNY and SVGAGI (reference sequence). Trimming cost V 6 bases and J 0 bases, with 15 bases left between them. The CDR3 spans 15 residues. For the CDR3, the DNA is TGTGCCAGCAGGTCGAGACAGTCCAGCTCCTACGAGCAGTACTTC. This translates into CASRSRQSSSYEQYF.

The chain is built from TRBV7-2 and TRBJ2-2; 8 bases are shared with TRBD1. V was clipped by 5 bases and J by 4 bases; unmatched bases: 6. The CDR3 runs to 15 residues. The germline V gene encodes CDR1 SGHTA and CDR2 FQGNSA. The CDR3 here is CASSLTGAGTGELFF. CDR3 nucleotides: TGTGCCAGCAGCCTGACAGGGGCGGGCACCGGGGAGCTGTTTTTT.

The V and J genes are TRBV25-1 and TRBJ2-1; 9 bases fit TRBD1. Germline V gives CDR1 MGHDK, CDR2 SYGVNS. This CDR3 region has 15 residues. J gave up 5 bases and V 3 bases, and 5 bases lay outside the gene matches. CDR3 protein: CASSERTGVNNEQFF. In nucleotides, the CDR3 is TGTGCCAGCAGTGAGAGGACAGGGGTAAACAATGAGCAGTTCTTC.

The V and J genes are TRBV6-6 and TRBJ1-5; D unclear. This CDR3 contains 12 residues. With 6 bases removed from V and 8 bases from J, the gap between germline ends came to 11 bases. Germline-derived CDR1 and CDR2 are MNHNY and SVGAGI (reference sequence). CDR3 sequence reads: CASSHPQEPQHF. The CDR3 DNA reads TGTGCCAGCAGCCACCCGCAGGAGCCCCAGCATTTT.

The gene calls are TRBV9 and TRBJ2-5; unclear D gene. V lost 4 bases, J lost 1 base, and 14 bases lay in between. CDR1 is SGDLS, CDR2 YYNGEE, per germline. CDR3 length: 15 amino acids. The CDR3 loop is CASSSRTVSQETQYF. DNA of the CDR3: TGTGCCAGCAGCTCGAGAACCGTCTCCCAAGAGACCCAGTACTTC.

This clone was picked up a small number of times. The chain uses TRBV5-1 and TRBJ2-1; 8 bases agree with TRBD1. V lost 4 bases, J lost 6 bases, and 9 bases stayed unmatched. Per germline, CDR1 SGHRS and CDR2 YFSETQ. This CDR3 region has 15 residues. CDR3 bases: TGCGCCAGCAGCGGGACGACAGGGGCGGGCAATGAGCAGTTCTTC. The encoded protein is CASSGTTGAGNEQFF.

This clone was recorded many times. This CDR3 is CASTPQAGVGYEQYF. The CDR3 DNA follows: TGTGCCAGCACCCCACAGGCCGGGGTAGGCTACGAGCAGTACTTC. This chain uses TRBV7-2 with TRBJ2-7; D possibly uses TRBD1 or TRBD2 (5 bases each). V was clipped by 7 bases and J by 3 bases, with 19 bases between them. Germline CDR1 SGHTA, CDR2 FQGNSA. The CDR3 consists of 15 residues.

The CDR3 sequence is CAWTKGRKSSGNTIYF. CDR3 DNA sequence: TGTGCCTGGACAAAAGGGCGGAAGAGCTCTGGAAACACCATATATTTT. The chain couples TRBV30 to TRBJ1-3; no firm D call. The CDR3 loop spans 16 amino acids. Trimming cost V 4 bases and J 0 bases, with 16 bases left between them. Germline CDR1 GTSNPN, CDR2 SVGIG (reference sequence).

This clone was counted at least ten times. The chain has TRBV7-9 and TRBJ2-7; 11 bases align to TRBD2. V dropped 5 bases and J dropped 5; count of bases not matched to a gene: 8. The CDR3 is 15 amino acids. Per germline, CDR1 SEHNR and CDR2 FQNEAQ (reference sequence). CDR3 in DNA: TGTGCCAGCAGCGCAACTAGCGGGAGATCGAACGAGCAGTACTTC. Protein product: CASSATSGRSNEQYF.

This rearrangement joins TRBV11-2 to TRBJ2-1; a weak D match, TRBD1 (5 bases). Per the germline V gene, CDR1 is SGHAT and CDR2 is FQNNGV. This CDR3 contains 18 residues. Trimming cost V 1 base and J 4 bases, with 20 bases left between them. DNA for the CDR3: TGTGCCAGCAGCTTAGTGTACCAGGGTAGAGCCCTTTACAATGAGCAGTTCTTC. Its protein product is CASSLVYQGRALYNEQFF.

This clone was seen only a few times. This chain's CDR3 is CAWVQGQNYGYTF. In DNA form, the CDR3 reads TGTGCCTGGGTACAGGGGCAGAACTATGGCTACACCTTC. The chain couples TRBV30 to TRBJ1-2; 7 positions match TRBD1. V was clipped by 5 bases and J by 2 bases; unmatched bases: 5. There are 13 residues in the CDR3. Germline loops: CDR1 GTSNPN, CDR2 SVGIG (reference sequence).

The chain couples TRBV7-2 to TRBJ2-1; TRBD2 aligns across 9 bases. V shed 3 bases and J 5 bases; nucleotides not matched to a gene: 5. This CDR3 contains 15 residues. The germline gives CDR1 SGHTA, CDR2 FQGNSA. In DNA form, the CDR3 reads TGTGCCAGCAGCTTCCTAGCGGGAAATAACAATGAGCAGTTCTTC. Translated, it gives CASSFLAGNNNEQFF.

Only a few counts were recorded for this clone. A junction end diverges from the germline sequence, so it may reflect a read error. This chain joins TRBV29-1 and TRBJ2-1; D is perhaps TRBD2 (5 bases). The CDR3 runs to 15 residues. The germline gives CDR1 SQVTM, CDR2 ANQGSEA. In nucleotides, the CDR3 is TGCAGCGCTGAACCTCCGGGGTACCGAATCAATGAGCAGTTCTTC. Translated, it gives CSAEPPGYRINEQFF.

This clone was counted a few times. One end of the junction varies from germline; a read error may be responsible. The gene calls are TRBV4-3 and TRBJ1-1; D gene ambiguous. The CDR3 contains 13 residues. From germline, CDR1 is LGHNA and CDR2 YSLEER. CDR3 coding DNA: TGCGCCAGCAGCCAAGATTTGAAGACTGAAGCTTTCTTT. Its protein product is CASSQDLKTEAFF.

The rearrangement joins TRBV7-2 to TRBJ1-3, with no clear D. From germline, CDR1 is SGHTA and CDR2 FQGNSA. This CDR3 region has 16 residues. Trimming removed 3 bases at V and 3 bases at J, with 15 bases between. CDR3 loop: CASSFETAALGNTIYF. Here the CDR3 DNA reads TGTGCCAGCAGCTTTGAGACTGCCGCTCTTGGAAACACCATATATTTT. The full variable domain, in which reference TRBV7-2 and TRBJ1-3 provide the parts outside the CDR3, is GAGVSQSPSNKVTEKGKDVELRCDPISGHTALYWYRQSLGQGLEFLIYFQGNSAPDKSGLPSDRFSAERTGGSVSTLTIQRTQQEDSAVYLCASSFETAALGNTIYFGEGSWLTVV.

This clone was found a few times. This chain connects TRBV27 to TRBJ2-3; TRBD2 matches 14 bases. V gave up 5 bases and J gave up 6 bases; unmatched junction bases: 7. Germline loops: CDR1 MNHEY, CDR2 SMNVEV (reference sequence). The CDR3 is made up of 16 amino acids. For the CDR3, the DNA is TGTGCCAGCAGTACACCGGGACTAGCGGGAGCGGATACGCAGTATTTT. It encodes CASSTPGLAGADTQYF.

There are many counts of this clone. The CDR3 sequence: CASSPGGPRSYEQYF. CDR3 DNA sequence: TGTGCCAGCAGCCCCGGAGGCCCGCGGTCCTACGAGCAGTACTTC. The chain is built from TRBV12-1 and TRBJ2-7; the table's D call, TRBD2, was not checked against the DNA. TRBV12-1 is labeled a pseudogene. This CDR3 has 15 amino acids.

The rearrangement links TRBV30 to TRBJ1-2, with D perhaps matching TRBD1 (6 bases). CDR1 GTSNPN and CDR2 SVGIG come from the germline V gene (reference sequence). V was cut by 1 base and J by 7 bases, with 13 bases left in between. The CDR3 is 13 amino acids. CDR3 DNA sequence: TGTGCCTGGAGTGGTCAGGGGAATTTTGGCTACACCTTC. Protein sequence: CAWSGQGNFGYTF.

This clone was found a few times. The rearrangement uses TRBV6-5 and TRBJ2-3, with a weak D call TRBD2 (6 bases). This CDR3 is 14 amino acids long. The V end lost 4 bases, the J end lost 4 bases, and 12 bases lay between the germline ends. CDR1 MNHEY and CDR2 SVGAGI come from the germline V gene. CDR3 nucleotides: TGTGCCAGCAGTTCCTCCGGGACTTCAGATACGCAGTATTTT. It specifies CASSSSGTSDTQYF.

Written as DNA, the CDR3 is TGCGCCAGCACCCGGACTAGCTCTAGAGATACGCAGTATTTT. Translated, it gives CASTRTSSRDTQYF. V is TRBV10-2 and J is TRBJ2-3, with TRBD2 identical over 8 bases. Germline V CDR1 and CDR2: WSHSY, SAAADI. The CDR3 has 14 amino acids. V trimming: 7 bases; J trimming: 5 bases; junction bases outside the gene matches: 8.

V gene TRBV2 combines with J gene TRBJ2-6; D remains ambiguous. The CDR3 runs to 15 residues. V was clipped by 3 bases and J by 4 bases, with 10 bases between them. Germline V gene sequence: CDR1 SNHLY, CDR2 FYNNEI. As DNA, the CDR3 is TGTGCCAGCAGTGATTTGGGTGCCGGGGCCAACGTCCTGACTTTC. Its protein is CASSDLGAGANVLTF.